This TCR beta chain was identified in a study of cytomegalovirus exposure and HLA in healthy donors. Findings and caveats of the study: Researchers counted over 150 TCR beta chains as cytomegalovirus-associated. Reported performance of the classifier showed diagnosis of cytomegalovirus status with high specificity and sensitivity. In the roughly 120 validation repertoires, a later analysis found that first-cohort TCR clusters tended to co-occur.

V lost 1 base and J lost 7, with 10 bases in between. The CDR3 spans 14 residues. From germline, CDR1 is SNHLY and CDR2 FYNNEI. As concerns this clone: Antigen: not known.

It was the approximately 120-subject validation cohort, separate from the approximately 700-subject first cohort, to which the donors belonged. TCRdb's copy holds only in-frame clones and misses some; the assay was immunoSEQ multiplex PCR. The profile shows fewer than 200,000 clones, approximately 87% of them singletons. The V call is TRBV2, the J call TRBJ2-2, with D tentatively TRBD1 (5 bases). Sequencing was carried out using PBMCs. This TCR was recovered from a woman in her twenties or thirties in good health and CMV-seronegative. CDR3 sequence reads: CASSEVGQVGELFF. CDR3 sequence (DNA): TGTGCCAGCAGTGAAGTGGGGCAGGTCGGGGAGCTGTTTTTT.